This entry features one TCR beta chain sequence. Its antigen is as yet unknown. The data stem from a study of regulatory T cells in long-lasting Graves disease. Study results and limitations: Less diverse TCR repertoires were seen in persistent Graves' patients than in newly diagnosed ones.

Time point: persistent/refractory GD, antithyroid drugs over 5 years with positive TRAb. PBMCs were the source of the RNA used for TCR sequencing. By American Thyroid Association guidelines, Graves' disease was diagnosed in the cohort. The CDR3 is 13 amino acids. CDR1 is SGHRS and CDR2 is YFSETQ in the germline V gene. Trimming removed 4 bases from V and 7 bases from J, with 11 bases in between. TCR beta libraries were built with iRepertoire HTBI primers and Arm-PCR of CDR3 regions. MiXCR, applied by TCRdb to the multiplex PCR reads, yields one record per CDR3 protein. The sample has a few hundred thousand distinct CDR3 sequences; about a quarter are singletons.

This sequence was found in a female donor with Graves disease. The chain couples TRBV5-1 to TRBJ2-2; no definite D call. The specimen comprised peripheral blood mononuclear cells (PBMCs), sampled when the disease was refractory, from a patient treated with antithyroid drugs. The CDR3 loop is CASSDTGGGELFF. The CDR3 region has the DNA TGCGCCAGCAGCGACACTGGCGGCGGGGAGCTGTTTTTT. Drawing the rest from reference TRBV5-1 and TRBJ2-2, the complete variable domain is KAGVTQTPRYLIKTRGQQVTLSCSPISGHRSVSWYQQTPGQGLQFLFEYFSETQRNKGNFPGRFSGRQFSNSRSEMNVSTLELGDSALYLCASSDTGGGELFFGEGSRLTVL.